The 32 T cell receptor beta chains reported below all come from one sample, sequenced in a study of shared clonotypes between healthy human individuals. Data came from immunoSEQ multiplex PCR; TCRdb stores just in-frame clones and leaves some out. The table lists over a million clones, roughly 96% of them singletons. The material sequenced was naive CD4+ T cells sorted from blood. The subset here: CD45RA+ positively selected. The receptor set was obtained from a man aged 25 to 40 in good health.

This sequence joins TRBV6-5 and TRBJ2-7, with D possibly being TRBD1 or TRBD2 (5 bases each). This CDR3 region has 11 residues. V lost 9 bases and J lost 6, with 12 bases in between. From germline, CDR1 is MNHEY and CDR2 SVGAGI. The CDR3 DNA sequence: TGTGCCAGGAGATCAGGGAGCGAGCAGTACTTC. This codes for CARRSGSEQYF.

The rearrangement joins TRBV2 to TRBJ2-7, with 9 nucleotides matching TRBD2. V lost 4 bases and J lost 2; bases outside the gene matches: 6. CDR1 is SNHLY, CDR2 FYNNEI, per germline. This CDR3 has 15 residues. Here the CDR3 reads CASSVSAGGPYEQYF. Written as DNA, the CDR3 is TGTGCCAGCAGTGTCTCGGCGGGAGGGCCCTACGAGCAGTACTTC.

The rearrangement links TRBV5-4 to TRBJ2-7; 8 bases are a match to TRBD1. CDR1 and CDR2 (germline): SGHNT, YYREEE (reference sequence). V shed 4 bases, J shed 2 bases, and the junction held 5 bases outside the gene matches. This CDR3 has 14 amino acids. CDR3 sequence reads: CASSPHRGAYEQYF. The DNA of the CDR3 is TGTGCCAGCAGCCCTCACAGGGGGGCCTACGAGCAGTACTTC. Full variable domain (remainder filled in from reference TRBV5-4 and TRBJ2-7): ETGVTQSPTHLIKTRGQQVTLRCSSQSGHNTVSWYQQALGQGPQFIFQYYREEENGRGNFPPRFSGLQFPNYSSELNVNALELDDSALYLCASSPHRGAYEQYFGPGTRLTVT.

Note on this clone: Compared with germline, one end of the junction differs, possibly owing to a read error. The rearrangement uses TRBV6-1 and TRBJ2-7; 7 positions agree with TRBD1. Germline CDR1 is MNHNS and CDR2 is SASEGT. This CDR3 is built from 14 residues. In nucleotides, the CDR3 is TGTGCCAGCAGCGAAGCGGTCGACAGGGACGAGCAGTACTTC. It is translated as CASSEAVDRDEQYF.

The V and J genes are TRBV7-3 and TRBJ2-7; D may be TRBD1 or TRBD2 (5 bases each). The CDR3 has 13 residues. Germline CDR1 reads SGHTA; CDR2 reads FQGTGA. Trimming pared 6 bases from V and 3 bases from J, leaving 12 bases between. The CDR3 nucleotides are TGTGCCAGCAGTTCGGGACCTTACTACGAGCAGTACTTC. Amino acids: CASSSGPYYEQYF.

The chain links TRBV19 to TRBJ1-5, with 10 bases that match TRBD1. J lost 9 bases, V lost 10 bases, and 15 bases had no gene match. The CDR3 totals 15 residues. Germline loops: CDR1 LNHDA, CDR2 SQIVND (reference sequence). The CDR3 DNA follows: TGTGCCACCCTCCCCTCGGGACAGGGGATCAGGCCCCAGCATTTT. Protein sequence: CATLPSGQGIRPQHF.

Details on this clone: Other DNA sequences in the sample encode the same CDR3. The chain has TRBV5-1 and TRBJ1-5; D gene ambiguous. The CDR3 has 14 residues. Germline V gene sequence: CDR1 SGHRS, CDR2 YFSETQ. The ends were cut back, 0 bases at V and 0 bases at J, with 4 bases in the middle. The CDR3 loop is CASSLGGSNQPQHF. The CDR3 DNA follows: TGCGCCAGCAGCTTGGGGGGTAGCAATCAGCCCCAGCATTTT.

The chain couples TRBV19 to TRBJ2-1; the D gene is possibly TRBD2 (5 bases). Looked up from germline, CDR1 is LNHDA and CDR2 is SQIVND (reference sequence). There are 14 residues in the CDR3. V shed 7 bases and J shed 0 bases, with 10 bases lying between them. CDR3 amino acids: CASTTTNSYNEQFF. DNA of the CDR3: TGTGCCAGTACCACGACTAACTCCTACAATGAGCAGTTCTTC.

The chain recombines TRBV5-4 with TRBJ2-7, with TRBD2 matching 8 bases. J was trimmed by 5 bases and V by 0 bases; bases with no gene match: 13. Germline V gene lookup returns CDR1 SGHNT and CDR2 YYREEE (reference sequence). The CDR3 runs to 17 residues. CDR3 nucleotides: TGTGCCAGCAGCTTGGGAGTTTTTTTGGCGGGAGGCAACGAGCAGTACTTC. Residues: CASSLGVFLAGGNEQYF.

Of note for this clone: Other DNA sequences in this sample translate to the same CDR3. The CDR3 sequence: CASSIAGGSYEQYF. The CDR3 DNA reads as TGTGCCAGTAGTATAGCGGGAGGATCCTACGAGCAGTACTTC. V is TRBV19 and J is TRBJ2-7, with 7 bases aligning to TRBD2. The germline V gene has CDR1 LNHDA and CDR2 SQIVND (reference sequence). Trimming at V came to 1 base and at J to 1 base, leaving 1 base not matched to a gene. The CDR3 is 14 amino acids.

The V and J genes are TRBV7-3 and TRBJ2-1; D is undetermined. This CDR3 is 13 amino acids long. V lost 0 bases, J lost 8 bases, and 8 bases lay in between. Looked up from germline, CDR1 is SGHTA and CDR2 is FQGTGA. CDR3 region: CASSLTSVHEQFF. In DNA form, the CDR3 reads TGTGCCAGCAGCTTAACTTCGGTCCATGAGCAGTTCTTC.

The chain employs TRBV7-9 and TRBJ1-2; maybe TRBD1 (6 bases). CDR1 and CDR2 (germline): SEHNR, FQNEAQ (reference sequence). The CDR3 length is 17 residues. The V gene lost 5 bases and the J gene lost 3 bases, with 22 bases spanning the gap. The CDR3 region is CASSVEEMDSRHYGYTF. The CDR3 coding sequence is TGTGCCAGCAGCGTAGAGGAAATGGACAGTCGACACTATGGCTACACCTTC.

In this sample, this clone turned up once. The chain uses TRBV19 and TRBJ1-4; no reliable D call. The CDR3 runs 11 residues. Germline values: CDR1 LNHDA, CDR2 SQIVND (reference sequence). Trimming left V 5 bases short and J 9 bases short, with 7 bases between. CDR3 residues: CASSPNKKLFF. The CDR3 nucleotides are TGTGCCAGTAGTCCAAACAAAAAACTGTTTTTT.

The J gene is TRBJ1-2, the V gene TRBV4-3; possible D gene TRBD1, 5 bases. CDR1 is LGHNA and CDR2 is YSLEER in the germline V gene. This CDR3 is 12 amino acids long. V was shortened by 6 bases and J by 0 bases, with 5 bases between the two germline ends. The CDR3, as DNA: TGCGCCAGCAGAGGGGCTAACTATGGCTACACCTTC. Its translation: CASRGANYGYTF.

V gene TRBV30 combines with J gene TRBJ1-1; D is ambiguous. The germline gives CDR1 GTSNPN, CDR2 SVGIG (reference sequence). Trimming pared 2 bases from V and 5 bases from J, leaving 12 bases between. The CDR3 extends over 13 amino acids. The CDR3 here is CAWSRVVGTEAFF. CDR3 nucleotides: TGTGCCTGGAGTCGGGTAGTGGGGACTGAAGCTTTCTTT.

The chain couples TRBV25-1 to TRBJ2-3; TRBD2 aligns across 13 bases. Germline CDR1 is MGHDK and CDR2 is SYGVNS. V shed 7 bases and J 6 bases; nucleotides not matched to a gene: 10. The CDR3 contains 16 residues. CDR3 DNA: TGTGCCAGCACCTGGACTAGCGGGAGAGGATGGGATACGCAGTATTTT. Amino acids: CASTWTSGRGWDTQYF.

CDR3 sequence reads: CASNGVAGHTGELFF. Here the CDR3 DNA reads TGCGCCAGCAATGGCGTAGCGGGCCACACCGGGGAGCTGTTTTTT. The rearrangement uses TRBV4-3 and TRBJ2-2; TRBD2 agrees at 7 bases. The CDR3 loop spans 15 amino acids. V gave up 7 bases and J gave up 3 bases; unmatched junction bases: 8. CDR1 is LGHNA, CDR2 YSLEER, per germline.

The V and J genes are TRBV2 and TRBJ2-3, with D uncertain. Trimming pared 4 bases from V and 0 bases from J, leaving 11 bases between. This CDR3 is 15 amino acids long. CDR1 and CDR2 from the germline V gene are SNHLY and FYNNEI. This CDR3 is CASSVDTSSTDTQYF. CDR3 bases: TGTGCCAGCAGTGTCGACACCAGCAGCACAGATACGCAGTATTTT.

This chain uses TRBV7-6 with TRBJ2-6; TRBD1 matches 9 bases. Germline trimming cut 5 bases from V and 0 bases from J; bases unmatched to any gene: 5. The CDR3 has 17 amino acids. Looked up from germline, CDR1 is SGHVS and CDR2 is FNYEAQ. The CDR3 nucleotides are TGTGCCAGCAGCGCGATGACAGGGGGCTCTGGGGCCAACGTCCTGACTTTC. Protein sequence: CASSAMTGGSGANVLTF.

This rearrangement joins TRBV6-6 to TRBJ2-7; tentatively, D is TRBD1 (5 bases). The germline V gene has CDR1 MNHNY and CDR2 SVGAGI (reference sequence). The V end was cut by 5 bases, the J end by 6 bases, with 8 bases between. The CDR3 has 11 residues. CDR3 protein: CASSQGTEQYF. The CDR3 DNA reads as TGTGCCAGCAGTCAGGGAACCGAGCAGTACTTC.

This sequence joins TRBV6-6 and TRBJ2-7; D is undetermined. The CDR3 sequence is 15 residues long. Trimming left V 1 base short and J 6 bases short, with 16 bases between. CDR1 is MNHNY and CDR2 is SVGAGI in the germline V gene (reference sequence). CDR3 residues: CASSYFRASVGEQYF. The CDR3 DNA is TGTGCCAGCAGTTACTTCCGGGCCAGTGTCGGCGAGCAGTACTTC.

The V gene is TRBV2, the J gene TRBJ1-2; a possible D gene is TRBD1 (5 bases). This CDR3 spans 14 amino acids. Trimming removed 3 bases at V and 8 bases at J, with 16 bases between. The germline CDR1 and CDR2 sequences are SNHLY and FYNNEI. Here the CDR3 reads CASSEVVGTRGYTF. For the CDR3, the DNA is TGTGCCAGCAGTGAGGTAGTAGGGACGAGAGGCTACACCTTC. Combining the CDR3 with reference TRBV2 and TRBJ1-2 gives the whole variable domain EPEVTQTPSHQVTQMGQEVILRCVPISNHLYFYWYRQILGQKVEFLVSFYNNEISEKSEIFDDQFSVERPDGSNFTLKIRSTKLEDSAMYFCASSEVVGTRGYTFGSGTRLTVV.

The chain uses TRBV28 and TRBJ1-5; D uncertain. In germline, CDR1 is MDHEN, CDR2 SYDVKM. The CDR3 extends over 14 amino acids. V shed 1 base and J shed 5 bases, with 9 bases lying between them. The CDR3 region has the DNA TGTGCCAGCAGTTTATTTACAGCTCATCAGCCCCAGCATTTT. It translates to CASSLFTAHQPQHF. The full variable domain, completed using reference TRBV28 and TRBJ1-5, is DVKVTQSSRYLVKRTGEKVFLECVQDMDHENMFWYRQDPGLGLRLIYFSYDVKMKEKGDIPEGYSVSREKKERFSLILESASTNQTSMYLCASSLFTAHQPQHFGDGTRLSIL.

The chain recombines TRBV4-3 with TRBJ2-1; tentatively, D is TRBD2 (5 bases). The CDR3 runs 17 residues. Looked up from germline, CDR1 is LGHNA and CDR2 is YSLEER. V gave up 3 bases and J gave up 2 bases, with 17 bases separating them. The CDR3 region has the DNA TGCGCCAGCAGCCAGGGAACGGCGGGTCTGCCCTACAATGAGCAGTTCTTC. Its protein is CASSQGTAGLPYNEQFF.

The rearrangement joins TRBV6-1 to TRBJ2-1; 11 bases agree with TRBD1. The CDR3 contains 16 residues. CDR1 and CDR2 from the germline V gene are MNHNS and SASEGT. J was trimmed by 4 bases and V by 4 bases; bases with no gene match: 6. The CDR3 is CASSAGTGGEYNEQFF. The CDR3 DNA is TGTGCCAGCAGTGCCGGGACAGGGGGAGAATACAATGAGCAGTTCTTC.

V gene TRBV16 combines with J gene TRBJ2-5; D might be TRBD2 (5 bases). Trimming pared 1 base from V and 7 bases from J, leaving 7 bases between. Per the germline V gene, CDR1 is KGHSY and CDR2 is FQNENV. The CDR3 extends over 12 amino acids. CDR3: CASSQYEGTQYF. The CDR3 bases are TGTGCCAGCAGCCAATACGAGGGGACCCAGTACTTC.

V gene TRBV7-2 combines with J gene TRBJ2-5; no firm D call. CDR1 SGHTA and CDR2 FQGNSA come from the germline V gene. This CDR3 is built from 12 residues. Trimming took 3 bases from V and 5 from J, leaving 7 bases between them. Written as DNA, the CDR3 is TGTGCCAGCAGCTTCTCGGTGGAGACCCAGTACTTC. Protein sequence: CASSFSVETQYF.

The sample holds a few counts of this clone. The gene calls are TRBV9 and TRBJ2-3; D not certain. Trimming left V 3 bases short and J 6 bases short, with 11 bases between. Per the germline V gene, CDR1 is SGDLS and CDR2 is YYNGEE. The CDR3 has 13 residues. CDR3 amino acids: CASSAMRWDTQYF. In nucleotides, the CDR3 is TGTGCCAGCAGCGCCATGAGATGGGATACGCAGTATTTT.

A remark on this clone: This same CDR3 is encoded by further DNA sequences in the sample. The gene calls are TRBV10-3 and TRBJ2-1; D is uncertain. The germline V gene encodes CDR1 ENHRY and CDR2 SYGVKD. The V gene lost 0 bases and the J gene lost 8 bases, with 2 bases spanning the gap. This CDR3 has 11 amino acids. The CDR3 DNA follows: TGTGCCATCAGTGAGTCGTATGAGCAGTTCTTC. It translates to CAISESYEQFF.

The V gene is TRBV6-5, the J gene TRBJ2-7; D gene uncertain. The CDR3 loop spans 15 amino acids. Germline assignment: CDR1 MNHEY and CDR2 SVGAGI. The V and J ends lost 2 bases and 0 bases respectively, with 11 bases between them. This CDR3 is CASSYDGLGSYEQYF. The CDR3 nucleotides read TGTGCCAGCAGTTACGATGGGCTAGGCTCCTACGAGCAGTACTTC.

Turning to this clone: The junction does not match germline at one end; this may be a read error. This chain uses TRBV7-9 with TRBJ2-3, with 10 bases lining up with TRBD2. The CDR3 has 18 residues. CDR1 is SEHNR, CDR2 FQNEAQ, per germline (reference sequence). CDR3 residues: CASSLARLAGASTDMQYF. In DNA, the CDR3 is TGTGCCAGCAGCTTAGCGCGTCTAGCGGGAGCCAGCACAGATATGCAGTATTTT. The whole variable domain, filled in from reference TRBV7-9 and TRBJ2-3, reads DTGVSQNPRHKITKRGQNVTFRCDPISEHNRLYWYRQTLGQGPEFLTYFQNEAQLEKSRLLSDRFSAERPKGSFSTLEIQRTEQGDSAMYLCASSLARLAGASTDMQYFGPGTRLTVL.

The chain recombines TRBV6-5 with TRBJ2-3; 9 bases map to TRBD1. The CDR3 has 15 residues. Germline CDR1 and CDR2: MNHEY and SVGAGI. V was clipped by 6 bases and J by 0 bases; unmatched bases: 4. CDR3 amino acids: CASSWGQGSTDTQYF. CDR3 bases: TGTGCCAGCAGCTGGGGACAGGGAAGCACAGATACGCAGTATTTT.